The source of this T cell receptor beta chain is a study of blood T cell repertoires in COVID-19. Looking at the study overall: The cDNA or gDNA used as material had been derived from T cells, B-cell-depleted T cells, or PBMCs.

In the study's own analysis: Reference gene primer amplification gave nucleated cell count estimates. Clones were sequenced by immunoSEQ multiplex PCR, and TCRdb holds only the in-frame ones, with some missing. The V and J calls and clone size come from that table; D and trimming were worked out from the DNA. The table records about 100,000 clones, about two thirds of them present only once. J lost 5 bases, V lost 4 bases, and 7 bases had no gene match. The CDR3 sequence is 15 residues long. Germline CDR1 is SGDLS and CDR2 is YYNGEE. This TCR came from a woman aged 40 to 50 with acute or convalescent COVID-19. The material sequenced was peripheral blood. The gene calls are TRBV9 and TRBJ2-2; 8 positions agree with TRBD1. The CDR3 DNA reads TGTGCCAGCAGCCCTTTGGGACAGGTTACCGGGGAGCTGTTTTTT. Translating gives CASSPLGQVTGELFF. Full variable domain (missing parts from reference TRBV9 and TRBJ2-2): DSGVTQTPKHLITATGQRVTLRCSPRSGDLSVYWYQQSLDQGLQFLIQYYNGEERAKGNILERFSAQQFPDLHSELNLSSLELGDSALYFCASSPLGQVTGELFFGEGSRLTVL.